The rows below give T cell receptor beta chains drawn from one sample of a study of a mutant IDH1 vaccine in newly diagnosed glioma. Profiled with immunoSEQ multiplex PCR; TCRdb holds only in-frame clones, not every one. The table has approximately 70,000 clones, 79% seen once. The sequenced sample was PBMCs, obtained from a glioma patient treated with radiotherapy, temozolomide or both. These receptors all come from a man in his forties or fifties with glioma. CDR3s include the opening cysteine and the closing phenylalanine or tryptophan. The D gene is left open where the match is weak. Clone size is given for some rows only: seen once, a few or many times, or a class if the clone is expanded.

v_call: TRBV7-9; j_call: TRBJ1-2; d_call: -; clone_size: -; cdr3_nt: TGTGCCAGCAGCCCCGGACAGCGGGGCTACACCTTC; cdr3_aa: CASSPGQRGYTF
v_call: TRBV9; j_call: TRBJ1-5; d_call: -; clone_size: -; cdr3_nt: TGTGCCAGCAGCGTAGAAACAGGGCCAGATCAGCCCCAGCATTTT; cdr3_aa: CASSVETGPDQPQHF
v_call: TRBV7-9; j_call: TRBJ1-2; d_call: -; clone_size: few; cdr3_nt: TGTGCCAGCAGCTTAGCGCTAAGGGGAGGCTACACCTTC; cdr3_aa: CASSLALRGGYTF
v_call: TRBV6-5; j_call: TRBJ1-3; d_call: TRBD1; clone_size: -; cdr3_nt: TGTGCCAGCAGTTACGGAAGGGGGCTCAAGAACACCATATATTTT; cdr3_aa: CASSYGRGLKNTIYF
v_call: TRBV4-3; j_call: TRBJ2-6; d_call: -; clone_size: once; cdr3_nt: TGCGCCAGCAGCCAAGATTCAGTGAACTCTGGGGCCAACGTCCTGACTTTC; cdr3_aa: CASSQDSVNSGANVLTF
v_call: TRBV28; j_call: TRBJ2-7; d_call: -; clone_size: few; cdr3_nt: TGTGCCAGCAGACGCCCCCCCCACGAGCAGTACTTC; cdr3_aa: CASRRPPHEQYF
v_call: TRBV4-1; j_call: TRBJ2-1; d_call: TRBD2; clone_size: -; cdr3_nt: TGCGCCAGCAGCCCGACTAGCGGGGGGCCCTCCTACAATGAGCAGTTCTTC; cdr3_aa: CASSPTSGGPSYNEQFF
v_call: TRBV27; j_call: TRBJ2-7; d_call: TRBD1; clone_size: -; cdr3_nt: TGTGCCAGCAGTTCCCCCCGGGACAGGGTCCCCGAGCAGTACTTC; cdr3_aa: CASSSPRDRVPEQYF
v_call: TRBV6-5; j_call: TRBJ2-6; d_call: -; clone_size: -; cdr3_nt: TGTGCCAGCAGTAAGGGCCTGGCCAACGTCCTGACTTTC; cdr3_aa: CASSKGLANVLTF
v_call: TRBV5-1; j_call: TRBJ1-1; d_call: -; clone_size: -; cdr3_nt: TGCGCCAGCAGCACCAGACAGGCGAGCACTGAAGCTTTCTTT; cdr3_aa: CASSTRQASTEAFF
v_call: TRBV9; j_call: TRBJ1-4; d_call: TRBD1; clone_size: -; cdr3_nt: TGTGCCAGCAGCCTCCTAGGGGGCGGGGGGGAAAAACTGTTTTTT; cdr3_aa: CASSLLGGGGEKLFF
v_call: TRBV6-5; j_call: TRBJ1-5; d_call: TRBD1; clone_size: -; cdr3_nt: TGTGCCAGCAGCCAGACGACAGGGGGCTTTCAGCCCCAGCATTTT; cdr3_aa: CASSQTTGGFQPQHF
v_call: TRBV10-3; j_call: TRBJ1-1; d_call: -; clone_size: -; cdr3_nt: TGTGCCATTTCGGAGGGGGTTTGGAACACTGAAGCTTTCTTT; cdr3_aa: CAISEGVWNTEAFF
v_call: TRBV13; j_call: TRBJ2-2; d_call: TRBD2; clone_size: -; cdr3_nt: TGTGCCAGCAGCGGGACTCGAGCGGGGCGGAACACCGGGGAGCTGTTTTTT; cdr3_aa: CASSGTRAGRNTGELFF
v_call: TRBV7-2; j_call: TRBJ1-2; d_call: -; clone_size: -; cdr3_nt: TGTGCCAGCAGCTCCCGACTGGGGGGCTACACCTTC; cdr3_aa: CASSSRLGGYTF
v_call: TRBV5-4; j_call: TRBJ2-7; d_call: -; clone_size: few; cdr3_nt: TGTGCCAGCAGCATAGGGACTTTCTACGAGCAGTACTTC; cdr3_aa: CASSIGTFYEQYF
v_call: TRBV7-2; j_call: TRBJ1-5; d_call: TRBD1; clone_size: -; cdr3_nt: TGTGCCAGCAGCACACAGGGGGAACAGCCCCAGCATTTT; cdr3_aa: CASSTQGEQPQHF
v_call: TRBV19; j_call: TRBJ1-1; d_call: -; clone_size: -; cdr3_nt: TGTGCCAGTCCCGGGCCGAGGGAAAGGAACACTGAAGCTTTCTTT; cdr3_aa: CASPGPRERNTEAFF
v_call: TRBV4-2; j_call: TRBJ2-7; d_call: -; clone_size: once; cdr3_nt: TGTGCCAGCAGCCAAGCGGGCGGACAGACAATCTACGAGCAGTACTTC; cdr3_aa: CASSQAGGQTIYEQYF
v_call: TRBV4-2; j_call: TRBJ1-2; d_call: -; clone_size: -; cdr3_nt: TGTGCCAGCAGCCCGACCGCGGGACCAAACTATGGCTACACCTTC; cdr3_aa: CASSPTAGPNYGYTF
v_call: TRBV28; j_call: TRBJ1-5; d_call: -; clone_size: once; cdr3_nt: TGTGCCAGCAGTTCGGGTGATCAGCCCCAGCATTTT; cdr3_aa: CASSSGDQPQHF
v_call: TRBV6-1; j_call: TRBJ1-1; d_call: -; clone_size: few; cdr3_nt: TGTGCCAGCAGTGAATTGAAGAACACTGAAGCTTTCTTT; cdr3_aa: CASSELKNTEAFF
v_call: TRBV6-1; j_call: TRBJ2-1; d_call: TRBD1; clone_size: -; cdr3_nt: TGTGCCAGCAGTAGGGACAGTCTCTACAATGAGCAGTTCTTC; cdr3_aa: CASSRDSLYNEQFF
v_call: TRBV6-5; j_call: TRBJ2-7; d_call: -; clone_size: -; cdr3_nt: TGTGCCAGCACAGGGGCAGCATCCTACGAGCAGTACTTC; cdr3_aa: CASTGAASYEQYF
v_call: TRBV30; j_call: TRBJ1-3; d_call: TRBD1; clone_size: -; cdr3_nt: TGTGCCTGGACCGGGACAGGGTTATTCTCTGGAAACACCATATATTTT; cdr3_aa: CAWTGTGLFSGNTIYF
v_call: TRBV9; j_call: TRBJ2-5; d_call: -; clone_size: few; cdr3_nt: TGTGCCAGCAGCGTAGGAGGCGGAAAGACCCAGTACTTC; cdr3_aa: CASSVGGGKTQYF
v_call: TRBV7-9; j_call: TRBJ2-1; d_call: -; clone_size: -; cdr3_nt: TGTGCCAGCAGCATCTTCGAGGAGTACAATGAGCAGTTCTTC; cdr3_aa: CASSIFEEYNEQFF
v_call: TRBV19; j_call: TRBJ2-7; d_call: -; clone_size: -; cdr3_nt: TGTGCCAGGCCACGGACTGGCGGACTTGGGGACTTC; cdr3_aa: CARPRTGGLGDF
v_call: TRBV9; j_call: TRBJ2-5; d_call: TRBD1; clone_size: -; cdr3_nt: TGTGCCAGCAACTCTCCTTGGACAGGGGAAGAGACCCAGTACTTC; cdr3_aa: CASNSPWTGEETQYF
v_call: TRBV19; j_call: TRBJ2-2; d_call: -; clone_size: -; cdr3_nt: TGTGCCAGTAGCCACAGGGATAAGGACACCGGGGAGCTGTTTTTT; cdr3_aa: CASSHRDKDTGELFF
v_call: TRBV4-2; j_call: TRBJ2-3; d_call: -; clone_size: -; cdr3_nt: TGTGCCAGCAGCCAAGATTTAGGCGGTACGCAGTATTTT; cdr3_aa: CASSQDLGGTQYF
v_call: TRBV5-1; j_call: TRBJ1-1; d_call: -; clone_size: -; cdr3_nt: TGCGCCAGCAGCTCGGGGGACACTGAAGCTTTCTTT; cdr3_aa: CASSSGDTEAFF
v_call: TRBV9; j_call: TRBJ1-6; d_call: TRBD1; clone_size: -; cdr3_nt: TGTGCCAGCAGCGCCTCACAGGGGGCAGCTAATTCACCCCTCCACTTT; cdr3_aa: CASSASQGAANSPLHF
v_call: TRBV6-1; j_call: TRBJ1-2; d_call: TRBD1; clone_size: once; cdr3_nt: TGTGCCAGCAGTGCCGGACAGGGGTTTGAGGGCTACACCTTC; cdr3_aa: CASSAGQGFEGYTF
v_call: TRBV4-3; j_call: TRBJ1-1; d_call: -; clone_size: -; cdr3_nt: TGCGCCAGCAGCCAAGATCGGGCAGGGAACACTGAAGCTTTCTTT; cdr3_aa: CASSQDRAGNTEAFF
v_call: TRBV4-3; j_call: TRBJ1-1; d_call: -; clone_size: -; cdr3_nt: TGCGCCAGCAGCCAAGAACAAAACACTGAAGCTTTCTTT; cdr3_aa: CASSQEQNTEAFF